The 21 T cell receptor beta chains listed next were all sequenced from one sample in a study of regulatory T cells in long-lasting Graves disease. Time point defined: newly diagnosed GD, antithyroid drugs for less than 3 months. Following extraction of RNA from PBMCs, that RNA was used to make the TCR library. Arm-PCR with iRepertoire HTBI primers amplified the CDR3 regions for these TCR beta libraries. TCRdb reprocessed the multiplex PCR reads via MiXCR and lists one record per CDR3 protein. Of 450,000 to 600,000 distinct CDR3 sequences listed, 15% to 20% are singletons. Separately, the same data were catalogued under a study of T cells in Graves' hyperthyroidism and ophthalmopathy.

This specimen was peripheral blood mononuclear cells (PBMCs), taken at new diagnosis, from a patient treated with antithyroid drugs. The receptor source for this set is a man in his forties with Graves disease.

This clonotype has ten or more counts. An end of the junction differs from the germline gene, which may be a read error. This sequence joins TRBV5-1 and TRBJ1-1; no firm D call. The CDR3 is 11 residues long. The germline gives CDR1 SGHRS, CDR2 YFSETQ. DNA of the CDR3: TGTGCCAGCAGGCTTGGTACTGAAGCTTTCTTT. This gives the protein CASRLGTEAFF.

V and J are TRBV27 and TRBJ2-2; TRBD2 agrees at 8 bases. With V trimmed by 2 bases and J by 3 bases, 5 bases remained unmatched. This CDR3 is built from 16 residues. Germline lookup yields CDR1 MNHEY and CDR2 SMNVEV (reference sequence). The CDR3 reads CASSLTGRAHTGELFF. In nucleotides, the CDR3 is TGTGCCAGCAGTTTAACCGGGAGGGCCCACACCGGGGAGCTGTTTTTT.

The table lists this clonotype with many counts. For the CDR3, the DNA is TGTGCCAGCAGTTCCTACAGGGGTGGCGGGGAGCTGTTTTTT. This codes for CASSSYRGGGELFF. The V gene is TRBV6-5, the J gene TRBJ2-2, with 7 nucleotides matching TRBD1. The CDR3 loop spans 14 amino acids. Trimming at V came to 4 bases and at J to 7 bases, leaving 6 bases not matched to a gene. Germline V gene data show CDR1 as MNHEY and CDR2 as SVGAGI.

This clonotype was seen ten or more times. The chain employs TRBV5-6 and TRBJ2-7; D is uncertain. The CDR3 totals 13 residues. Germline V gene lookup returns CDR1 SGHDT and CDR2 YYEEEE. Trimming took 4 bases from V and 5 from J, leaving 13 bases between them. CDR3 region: CASSLPFENEQYF. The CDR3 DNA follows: TGTGCCAGCAGCCTGCCCTTCGAGAACGAGCAGTACTTC.

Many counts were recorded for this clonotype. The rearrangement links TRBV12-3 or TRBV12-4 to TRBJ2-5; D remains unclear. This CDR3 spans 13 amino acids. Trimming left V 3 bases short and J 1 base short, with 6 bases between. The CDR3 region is CASSFQPQETQYF. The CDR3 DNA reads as TGTGCCAGCAGTTTCCAGCCCCAAGAGACCCAGTACTTC.

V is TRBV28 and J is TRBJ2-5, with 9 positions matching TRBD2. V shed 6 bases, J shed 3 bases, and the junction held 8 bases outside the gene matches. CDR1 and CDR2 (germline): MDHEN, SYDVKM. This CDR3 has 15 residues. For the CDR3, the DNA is TGTGCCAGCAGCTCCCGGACTAGCGTTAAAGAGACCCAGTACTTC. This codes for CASSSRTSVKETQYF.

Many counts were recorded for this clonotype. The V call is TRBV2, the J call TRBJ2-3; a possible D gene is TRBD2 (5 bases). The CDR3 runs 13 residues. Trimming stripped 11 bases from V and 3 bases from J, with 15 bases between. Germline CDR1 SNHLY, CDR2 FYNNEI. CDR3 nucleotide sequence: TGTGCCGCCAGGAGAGGGCAGACAGATACGCAGTATTTT. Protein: CAARRGQTDTQYF.

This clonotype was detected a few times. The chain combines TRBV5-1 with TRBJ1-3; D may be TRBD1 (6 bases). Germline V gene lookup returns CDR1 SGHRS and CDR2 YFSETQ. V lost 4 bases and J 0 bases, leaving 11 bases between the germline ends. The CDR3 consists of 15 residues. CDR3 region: CASSEGGRSGNTIYF. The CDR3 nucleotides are TGCGCCAGCAGCGAGGGGGGTCGCTCTGGAAACACCATATATTTT.

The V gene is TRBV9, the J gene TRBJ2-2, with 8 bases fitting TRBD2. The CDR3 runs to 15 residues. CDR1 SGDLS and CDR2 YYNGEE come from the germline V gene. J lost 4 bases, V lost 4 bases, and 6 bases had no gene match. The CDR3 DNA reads TGTGCCAGCAGCTCCAGACTAGCGCTCACCGGGGAGCTGTTTTTT. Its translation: CASSSRLALTGELFF.

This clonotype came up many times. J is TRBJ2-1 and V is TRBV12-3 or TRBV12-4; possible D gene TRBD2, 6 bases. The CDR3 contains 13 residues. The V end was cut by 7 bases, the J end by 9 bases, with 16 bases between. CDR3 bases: TGTGCCAGCACCCCCCAAACGGAGGGTGAGCAGTTCTTC. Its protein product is CASTPQTEGEQFF.

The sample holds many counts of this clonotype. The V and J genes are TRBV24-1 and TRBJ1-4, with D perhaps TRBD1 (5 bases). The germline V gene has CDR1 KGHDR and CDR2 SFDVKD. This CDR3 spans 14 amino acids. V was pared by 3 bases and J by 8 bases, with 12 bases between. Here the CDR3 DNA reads TGTGCCACCAGTGATGGAATTAGGGGAGAAAAACTGTTTTTT. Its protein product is CATSDGIRGEKLFF.

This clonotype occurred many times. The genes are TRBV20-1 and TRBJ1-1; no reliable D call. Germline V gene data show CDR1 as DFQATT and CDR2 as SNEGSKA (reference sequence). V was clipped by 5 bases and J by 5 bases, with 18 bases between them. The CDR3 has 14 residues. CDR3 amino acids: CSAWGTGMETEAFF. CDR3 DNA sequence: TGCAGTGCTTGGGGTACGGGGATGGAGACTGAAGCTTTCTTT.

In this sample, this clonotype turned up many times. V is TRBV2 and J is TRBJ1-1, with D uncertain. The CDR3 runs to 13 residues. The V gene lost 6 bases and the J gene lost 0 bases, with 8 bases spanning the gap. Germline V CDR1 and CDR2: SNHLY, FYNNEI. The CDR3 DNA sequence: TGTGCCAGCAGGTCCAGGCTGAACACTGAAGCTTTCTTT. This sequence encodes CASRSRLNTEAFF.

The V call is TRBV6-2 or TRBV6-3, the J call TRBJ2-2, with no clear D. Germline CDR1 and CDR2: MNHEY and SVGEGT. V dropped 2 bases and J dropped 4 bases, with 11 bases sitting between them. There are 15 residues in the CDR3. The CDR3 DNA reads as TGTGCCAGCAGTTACGGTCGCCGGCGCACCGGGGAGCTGTTTTTT. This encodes CASSYGRRRTGELFF.

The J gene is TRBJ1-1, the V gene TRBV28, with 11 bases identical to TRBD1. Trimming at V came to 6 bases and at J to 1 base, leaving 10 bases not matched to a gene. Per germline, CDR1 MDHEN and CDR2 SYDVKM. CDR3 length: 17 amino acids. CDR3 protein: CASSLRGQGAWNTEAFF. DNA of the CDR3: TGTGCCAGCAGCCTCAGAGGACAGGGGGCCTGGAACACTGAAGCTTTCTTT.

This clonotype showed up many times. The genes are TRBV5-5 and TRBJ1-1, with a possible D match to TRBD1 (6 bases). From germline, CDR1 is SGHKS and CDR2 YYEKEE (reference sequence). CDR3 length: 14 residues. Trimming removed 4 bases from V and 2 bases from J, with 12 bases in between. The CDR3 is CASSGRTANTEAFF. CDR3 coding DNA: TGTGCCAGCAGCGGGAGGACAGCCAACACTGAAGCTTTCTTT.

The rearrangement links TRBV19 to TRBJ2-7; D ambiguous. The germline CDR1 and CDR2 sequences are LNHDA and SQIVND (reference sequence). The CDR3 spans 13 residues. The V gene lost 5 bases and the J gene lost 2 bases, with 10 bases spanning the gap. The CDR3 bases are TGTGCCAGTAGTTCGCGGTCGACCTACGAGCAGTACTTC. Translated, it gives CASSSRSTYEQYF.

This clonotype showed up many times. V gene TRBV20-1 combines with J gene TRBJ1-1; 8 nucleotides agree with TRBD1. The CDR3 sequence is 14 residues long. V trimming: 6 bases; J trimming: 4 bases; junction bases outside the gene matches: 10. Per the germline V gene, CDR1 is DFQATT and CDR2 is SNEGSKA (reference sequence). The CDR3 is CSAPRTGHGTEAFF. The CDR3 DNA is TGCAGTGCCCCTAGGACAGGGCACGGCACTGAAGCTTTCTTT.

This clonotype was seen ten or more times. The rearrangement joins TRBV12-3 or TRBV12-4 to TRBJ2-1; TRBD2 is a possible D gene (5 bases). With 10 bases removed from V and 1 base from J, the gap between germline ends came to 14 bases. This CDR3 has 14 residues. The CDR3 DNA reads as TGTGCCATCGCAAGCGGTGGTTCCTACAATGAGCAGTTCTTC. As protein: CAIASGGSYNEQFF.

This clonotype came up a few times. The CDR3 bases are TGTGCCAGCAGTTTTCTAGCGGGAAGGTCAGATACGCAGTATTTT. Its protein product is CASSFLAGRSDTQYF. The chain carries TRBV27 and TRBJ2-3; 9 nucleotides line up with TRBD2. V gave up 3 bases and J gave up 4 bases; unmatched junction bases: 5. The CDR3 contains 15 residues. The germline V gene encodes CDR1 MNHEY and CDR2 SMNVEV (reference sequence).

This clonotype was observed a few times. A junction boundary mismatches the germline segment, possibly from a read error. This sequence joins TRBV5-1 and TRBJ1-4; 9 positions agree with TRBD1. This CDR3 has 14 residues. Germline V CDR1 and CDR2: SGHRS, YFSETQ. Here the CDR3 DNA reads TGCGCCCGCAGTCGGGGACAGGGAGAAGAAAAACTGTTTTTT. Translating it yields CARSRGQGEEKLFF.